This T cell receptor (beta chain) was captured by sequencing in a study of T cells in localized non-small cell lung cancer. Notes on the study in general: Sequencing covered just one tumor region, so heterogeneity cannot be ruled out. Researchers found a median around 61 of the top 100 tumor clones in adjacent lung.

This clone was found once. Its cognate antigen is unknown. Sequencing used immunoSEQ multiplex PCR; TCRdb keeps in-frame clones, though not all of them. The sample yields about 48,000 clones, roughly 77% seen once. The CDR3 is 15 residues long. Trimming took 0 bases from V and 2 from J, leaving 9 bases between them. CDR1 SGHNT and CDR2 YYREEE come from the germline V gene (reference sequence). The rearrangement joins TRBV5-4 to TRBJ2-4; D call uncertain. The material was peripheral blood, obtained before any cancer treatment. The TCR originated in a man aged 40 to 70 with stage I squamous cell lung carcinoma. The CDR3 sequence: CASSLDLGPKNIQYF. CDR3 nucleotide sequence: TGTGCCAGCAGCTTGGACCTGGGCCCCAAAAACATTCAGTACTTC.